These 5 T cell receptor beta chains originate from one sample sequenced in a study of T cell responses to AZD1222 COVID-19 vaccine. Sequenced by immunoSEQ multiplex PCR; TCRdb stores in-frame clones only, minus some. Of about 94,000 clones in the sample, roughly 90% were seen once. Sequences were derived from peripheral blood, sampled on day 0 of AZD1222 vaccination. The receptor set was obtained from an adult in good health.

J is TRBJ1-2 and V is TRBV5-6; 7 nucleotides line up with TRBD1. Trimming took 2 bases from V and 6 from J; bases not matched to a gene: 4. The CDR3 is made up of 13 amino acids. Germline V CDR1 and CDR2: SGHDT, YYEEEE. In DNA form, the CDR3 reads TGTGCCAGCAGCTTCACAGGGGTGGATGGCTACACCTTC. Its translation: CASSFTGVDGYTF.

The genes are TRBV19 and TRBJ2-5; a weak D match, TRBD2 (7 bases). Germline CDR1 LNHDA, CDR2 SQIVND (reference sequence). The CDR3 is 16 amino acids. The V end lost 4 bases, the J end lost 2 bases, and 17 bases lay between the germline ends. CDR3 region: CASSRSRGALQETQYF. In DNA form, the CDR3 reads TGTGCCAGTAGTAGGTCTCGGGGGGCCCTACAAGAGACCCAGTACTTC. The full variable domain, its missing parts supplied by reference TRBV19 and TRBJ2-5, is DGGITQSPKYLFRKEGQNVTLSCEQNLNHDAMYWYRQDPGQGLRLIYYSQIVNDFQKGDIAEGYSVSREKKESFPLTVTSAQKNPTAFYLCASSRSRGALQETQYFGPGTRLLVL.

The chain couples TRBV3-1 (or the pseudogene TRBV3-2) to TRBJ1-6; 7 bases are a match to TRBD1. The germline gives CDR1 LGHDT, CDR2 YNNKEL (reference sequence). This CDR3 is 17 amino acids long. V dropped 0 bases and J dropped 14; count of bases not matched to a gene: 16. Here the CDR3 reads CASSQDVRTRGPATLHF. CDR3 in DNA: TGTGCCAGCAGCCAAGATGTAAGGACGAGGGGGCCGGCAACCCTCCACTTT.

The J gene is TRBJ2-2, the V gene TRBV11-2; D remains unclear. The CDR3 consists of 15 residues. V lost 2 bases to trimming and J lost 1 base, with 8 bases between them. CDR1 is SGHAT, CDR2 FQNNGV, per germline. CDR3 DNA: TGTGCCAGCAGCTTAATCACCCAGAACACCGGGGAGCTGTTTTTT. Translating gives CASSLITQNTGELFF.

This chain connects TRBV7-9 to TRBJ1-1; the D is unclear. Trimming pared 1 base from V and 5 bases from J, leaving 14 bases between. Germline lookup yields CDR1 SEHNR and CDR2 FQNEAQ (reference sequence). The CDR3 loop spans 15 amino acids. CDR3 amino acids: CASSLGRGTGTEAFF. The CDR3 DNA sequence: TGTGCCAGCAGCTTAGGTCGGGGTACGGGGACTGAAGCTTTCTTT.